This TCR beta chain originates from a study of cytomegalovirus exposure and HLA in healthy donors (dated by TCRdb to 2017 to 2019). Describing the broader study: An earlier analysis of fewer than 750 of the donors reported about 260 Gb of sequence data and 117 million unique TCR beta sequences obtained from approximately 180 million T cells. To decide whether each TCR beta V gene segment behaved as functional or pseudogenic, an earlier analysis of some 600 of the donors relied on high-throughput TCR beta sequencing. A separate validation cohort of over a hundred different subjects was used in addition to the 666-subject first cohort. A later genetic analysis used genome-wide SNP genotypes for about 65% of the 666 donors, treating that subset as a discovery cohort. Approximately 310 gigabases of sequencing data and approximately 80 million unique TCR sequences were included in an early release covering under 650 HLA-typed donors. Because of strong linkage in the cohort, roughly five DR-DQ haplotypes were treated as single units for association and clustering. To predict cytomegalovirus infection status, the study brought together high-throughput TCR immunosequencing, statistical association of individual TCRs with disease status, and machine learning. The number of donors typed differed by locus, with 629-630 for A, B, C, DRB1 and DQB1, around 500 for DQA1, approximately 580 for DPA1, and around 460 for DPB1. The aim of the study was to test whether cataloging public T cell receptors could identify signatures of past pathogen exposure. Among about 400 genotyped donors of the cohort, an average of about 220,000 unique TCR beta nucleotide sequences was sequenced per donor, of which about 18% were non-productive. Of the approximately 400 genotyped donors, 75% to 85% were placed in the genetic ancestry cluster associated with self-reported Caucasian donors. Alongside the repertoire data, information on donor age, sex, ethnicity and CMV serostatus was compiled. HLA typing covered class I and class II loci at four-digit resolution. Every discovery cohort repertoire had been produced on one sequencing platform. A later analysis re-examined previously published TCR beta repertoires from more than 550 donors and added high-resolution HLA genotyping to investigate patterns of TCR occurrence. Rather than drawing on any new phenotypic data, the later analysis identified candidate immune exposures from TCR beta sequences and the way those sequences occurred across donors. The study used immunosequencing to profile the T cell repertoires of approximately 630 subjects and linked those repertoires to cytomegalovirus serostatus.

Relative to germline, V is 6 bases shorter and J is 0 bases shorter, with 9 bases between their ends. There are 14 amino acids in the CDR3, from cysteine to phenylalanine inclusive. The DNA shown is the 42-base CDR3, in frame from base 1. Via the germline V gene, CDR1 is KGHSH and CDR2 LQKENI. The library was prepared using the immunoSEQ multiplex PCR assay. For the multiplex PCR, a mixture combining 60 forward primers for TCR Vbeta segments and 13 reverse primers for TCR Jbeta segments was used. Amplification of the CDR3 region of rearranged TCR beta genes was performed with a multiplex PCR assay on genomic DNA. Amplified TCR beta libraries were sequenced as 87-base-pair reads on the Illumina HiSeq System. On the authors' methods: Across the 640 or so repertoires, a later analysis counted 80 million or so unique TCR beta chains, approximately 12 million of which were shared by at least two donors. A nearest-neighbor algorithm error-corrected the raw reads and collapsed the reads into unique sequences, merging closely related sequences to remove PCR and sequencing errors. To assign V, D and J gene segments, CDR3 sequences were aligned to IMGT reference sequences. For a sequence to be retained, a match of at least six nucleotides was required to both a V gene segment and a J gene segment. Rearrangements were classified as productive when the CDR3 lacked stop codons and remained in frame with V and J, and all other rearrangements were classified as non-productive. CDR3 was defined by IMGT convention, running from the second conserved V-encoded cysteine to the conserved J-encoded phenylalanine. The earlier analysis of about 640 of the donors excluded any sequence lacking an unambiguous match to a single V gene segment. An earlier analysis of several hundred of the donors called V segments functional above 56.7% productive rearrangements and segregating when the between-donor standard deviation exceeded 5%. A statistical classification framework was built to diagnose cytomegalovirus status from the catalog of TCR beta chain sequences. In a later analysis, V and J genes were assigned by comparing TCR nucleotide sequences against IMGT/GENE-DB human TR gene sequences. The TCRdist pipeline was used in a later analysis to assign CDR3 sequences and most-parsimonious VDJ recombination scenarios. In a later analysis, every TCR beta chain was defined by the combination of its CDR3 amino acid sequence and its V-gene family, and reads without a unique V-gene family were dropped. To address suspected cross-contamination and a sequencing artifact, a later analysis removed around 590 highly shared, low-generation-probability nucleotide sequences. For each public chain, a later analysis derived a clonal expansion index from normalized ranks of inferred template counts within each repertoire. In a later analysis, generation probabilities were computed using a VDJ recombination model fitted to out-of-frame rearrangements, and the results were checked against IGoR. A later analysis scored TCR-TCR, TCR-HLA and TCR-CMV co-occurrence with hypergeometric tests, applying a repertoire-size bias correction to TCR pairs. False discovery rates were estimated in a later analysis by permuting HLA or CMV assignments 20 times. In a later analysis, co-occurring TCRs were grouped using DBSCAN, and TCRdist sequence similarity was added for clustering within HLA-allele-positive subsets. Co-occurrence clustering excluded repertoires with fewer than 30,000 or more than 120,000 public chains, plus five with anomalous nucleotide sharing. Entries here come from immuneACCESS through TCRdb and include only in-frame sequences with V and J called. Some clones fail to appear in such tables; in the studies checked, an unresolved V gene covers under half of the shortfall, and the cause of the remainder is unknown. Clone size and the V and J calls come from that table; the DNA yielded D and trimming. This sample is represented by about 120,000 clones; 74% of them were singletons. The biggest ten clones account for 4% to 5% of the sample.

In its sample, this clone was seen a few times. Its antigen remains unidentified. No per-base quality is available; no much larger clone lies one base away. The paper's findings and limits, for the study overall: V-gene and J-gene trimming of TCR beta chains was associated with a missense DCLRE1C variant in a later genetic analysis, and the association was replicated in an independent cohort. A further reported finding was that TCR beta sequences accurately predicted the HLA-A and HLA-B alleles for most subjects in the first cohort. The classifier was reported to diagnose cytomegalovirus status with high specificity and sensitivity in both the original and validation cohorts. A cluster of highly shared sequence variants was judged likely to represent a technical artifact of the sequencing pipeline. In the study, about 150 TCR beta chains were listed as associated with cytomegalovirus. When HLA alleles, especially DR and DQ, strongly co-occurred, TCR associations were difficult to assign to individual alleles. In vitro tests confirmed that a few of the cytomegalovirus-associated TCR beta chains recognize cytomegalovirus antigens. Several of the top co-occurrence clusters appeared to be linked to parvovirus B19, influenza, CMV and Epstein-Barr virus, according to a later analysis. In a later analysis, TCR association rates were found to vary across HLA loci, with the most associated TCRs seen for DRB1 alleles and the fewest for HLA-C alleles. The presence/absence analyses assumed that sequencing depth was roughly uniform across donors, and that assumption may not be true. Broadly in line with IMGT annotations, most TCR beta V segments showed up in productive rearrangements about 87% or about 30% of the time in an earlier analysis of several hundred of the donors. According to the authors, the approach could potentially be generalized to other disease states and immunological phenotypes. Around 16 rarely observed V segments, including chromosome 9 orphons, were excluded from the earlier analysis of about 500 of the donors because counts were too low. The 87-base-pair reads could not distinguish some IMGT-functional V segments, including TRBV6-2 and TRBV6-3, so those segments were excluded. At a false discovery rate of 0.05, a later analysis linked 16,000 or so TCR beta sequences to specific HLA alleles. Linkage disequilibrium might explain the correlated functional status among segregating V segments, but an unknown experimental factor could not be excluded. While some public TCRs were present in many individuals, most TCR sequences turned up only very rarely across donors. Because some donors lacked HLA typing at each locus, the association tests relied only on the typed subset. A later genetic analysis reported fewer N-insertions in productive TCRs among donors in an Asian-associated ancestry cluster than the 666-donor mean. Only TCR beta chains were sequenced in this cohort, and the absence of alpha or paired-chain data limited detectable features. A later analysis found that HLA-associated TCR beta chains were more clonally expanded and had lower generation probabilities than equally common non-associated chains. CMV serostatus was the only immune exposure information available for the cohort. In a later analysis, most CMV-associated TCR beta chains were found to appear HLA-restricted, with HLA associations seemingly driven largely by CMV exposure.

The cohort consisted of approximately 670 healthy bone marrow donors. At the time of sampling, every cohort member was nominally healthy, though immune exposures that went unrecorded were likely present. The donor was CMV seropositive and was included in the group of 250 to 350 seropositive cohort members. A peripheral blood sample was provided by each donor, and peripheral blood mononuclear cells were used for TCR beta sequencing. The Qiagen DNeasy Blood Extraction Kit was used to extract genomic DNA from the blood cell samples. The source material was PBMCs. The chain couples TRBV18 to TRBJ2-1, with no confidently assigned D gene. The sequence was obtained from a woman between 40 and 55 years old in good health and CMV-seropositive. Read as DNA, the sequence is TGTGCCAGCTCCCCCATGAGCTCCTACAATGAGCAGTTCTTC. Translation gives CASSPMSSYNEQFF.